Each of the 12 T cell receptor beta chains below was sequenced from the same sample in a study of blood T cell repertoires in COVID-19. Using immunoSEQ multiplex PCR, the repertoire was profiled, and TCRdb retains in-frame clones only, with some absent. This table holds some 200,000 clones, 94% found once. Material: peripheral blood. These receptors were collected from a man aged 25-40 years with COVID-19, enrolled during active disease.

This clone was counted once. The CDR3 spells CASSPGQGGETEAFF. In DNA, the CDR3 is TGTGCCAGCTCGCCCGGACAGGGTGGGGAGACTGAAGCTTTCTTT. The rearrangement links TRBV18 to TRBJ1-1, with 8 bases that match TRBD1. Germline V lookup: CDR1 KGHSH, CDR2 LQKENI. The J segment lost 5 bases and the V segment lost 6 bases, leaving 11 bases of the junction unmatched. The CDR3 length is 15 residues.

The rearrangement joins TRBV23-1 to TRBJ1-6; 8 bases align to TRBD1. TRBV23-1 is reported as an ORF; its role is uncertain. Germline trimming cut 2 bases from V and 4 bases from J; bases unmatched to any gene: 7. CDR3 length equals 17 residues. The CDR3 DNA follows: TGCGCCAGCAGTCAACAACAGGGGGAAGCATATAATTCACCCCTCCACTTT. This sequence encodes CASSQQQGEAYNSPLHF.

The chain employs TRBV4-1 and TRBJ1-1; possibly TRBD1 for D (6 bases). Germline loops: CDR1 MGHRA, CDR2 YSYEKL. This CDR3 spans 19 amino acids. V was trimmed by 3 bases and J by 2 bases, leaving 25 bases between them. Here the CDR3 DNA reads TGCGCCAGCAGCCATCCCCAGGCCCGGACAGCTTCTTTAAACACTGAAGCTTTCTTT. This translates into CASSHPQARTASLNTEAFF.

This clone has a single count. The gene calls are TRBV6-5 and TRBJ1-1; TRBD1 is a possible D gene (5 bases). The CDR3 runs to 15 residues. The V gene lost 6 bases and the J gene lost 0 bases, with 14 bases spanning the gap. CDR1 is MNHEY and CDR2 is SVGAGI in the germline V gene. The CDR3 DNA sequence: TGTGCCAGCAGGGTGTCAGGGAACTTGAACACTGAAGCTTTCTTT. The encoded protein is CASRVSGNLNTEAFF.

For the CDR3, the DNA is TGCAGCGTTTCAGCCATAGGGGATGAAAAACTGTTTTTT. Its translation: CSVSAIGDEKLFF. V usage is TRBV29-1 and J usage is TRBJ1-4, with a weak D call TRBD1 (5 bases). The CDR3 spans 13 residues. Germline CDR1 and CDR2: SQVTM and ANQGSEA. The V end was cut by 5 bases, the J end by 6 bases, with 13 bases between.

This rearrangement joins TRBV7-2 to TRBJ1-2; TRBD1 agrees at 8 bases. This CDR3 is built from 15 residues. Germline V gene data show CDR1 as SGHTA and CDR2 as FQGNSA. V shed 5 bases, J shed 0 bases, and the junction held 5 bases outside the gene matches. The CDR3 nucleotides read TGTGCCAGCAGCCAGGGACAGGCAGCTAACTATGGCTACACCTTC. Its translation: CASSQGQAANYGYTF.

This sequence joins TRBV5-1 and TRBJ1-1, with 11 bases aligning to TRBD1. V lost 3 bases, J lost 1 base, and 5 bases stayed unmatched. The CDR3 has 16 residues. Germline V gene sequence: CDR1 SGHRS, CDR2 YFSETQ. This chain's CDR3 is CASSSGQGAQNTEAFF. CDR3 coding DNA: TGCGCCAGCAGCTCAGGACAGGGGGCCCAGAACACTGAAGCTTTCTTT.

The V call is TRBV6-5, the J call TRBJ2-3; D may be TRBD1 (6 bases). Trimming pared 6 bases from V and 0 bases from J, leaving 13 bases between. The CDR3 has 15 residues. Germline CDR1 and CDR2: MNHEY and SVGAGI. In DNA, the CDR3 is TGTGCCAGCAGGGACAGACCCATTAGCACAGATACGCAGTATTTT. The encoded protein is CASRDRPISTDTQYF.

V usage is TRBV7-6 and J usage is TRBJ2-5; weak D call: TRBD2 (6 bases). The CDR3 covers 14 residues. The V gene's germline CDR1 is SGHVS and CDR2 FNYEAQ. The ends were cut back, 5 bases at V and 1 base at J, with 11 bases in the middle. The CDR3 sequence is CASSPRGIQETQYF. The CDR3 DNA follows: TGTGCCAGCAGCCCCCGGGGGATCCAAGAGACCCAGTACTTC.

This sequence joins TRBV18 and TRBJ2-7; 8 bases line up with TRBD2. The CDR3 runs to 17 residues. Germline CDR1 and CDR2: KGHSH and LQKENI. With 3 bases clipped from V and 0 bases from J, the junction kept 10 bases outside the gene matches. CDR3 loop: CASSPLVGGAASYEQYF. In DNA form, the CDR3 reads TGTGCCAGCTCACCGCTTGTCGGGGGGGCGGCCTCCTACGAGCAGTACTTC.

This chain connects TRBV20-1 to TRBJ1-1; D gene unclear. This CDR3 contains 10 residues. The germline gives CDR1 DFQATT, CDR2 SNEGSKA (reference sequence). Trimming pared 7 bases from V and 1 base from J, leaving 4 bases between. CDR3 nucleotide sequence: TGCAGTGGAGGGAACACTGAAGCTTTCTTT. Protein sequence: CSGGNTEAFF.

The rearrangement uses TRBV12-2 and TRBJ2-3; no check of the table's D call, TRBD2, against the DNA was made. TRBV12-2 counts as a pseudogene. CDR3 length: 14 amino acids. The CDR3 loop reads CASRHFNSTDTQYF. DNA of the CDR3: TGTGCAAGTCGCCACTTTAACAGCACAGATACGCAGTATTTT.